A selection of T cell receptor beta chains follows, all from one sample in a study of regulatory T cells in long-lasting Graves disease. TCRdb itself ran the multiplex PCR reads through MiXCR, one entry per CDR3 protein. The profile covers around 450,000 distinct CDR3 sequences, with about 15% appearing a single time and roughly 17% taken by the ten largest. Another study also made use of these data, one on T cells in Graves' hyperthyroidism and ophthalmopathy.

Sample: peripheral blood mononuclear cells (PBMCs), taken at new diagnosis, from a patient treated with antithyroid drugs. These receptors were collected from a woman in her 30s with Graves disease. CDR3s include the opening cysteine and the closing phenylalanine or tryptophan. Clone size is stated in some rows and not others, as once, few, many or a class when expanded.

>TRBV20-1|many|TRBJ1-1
CSARLKGQRNTEAFF
>TRBV6-5|few|TRBJ2-3
CASSWGSGSTSTDTQYF
>TRBV10-3|-|TRBJ2-2
CAISVRGQNTGELFF
>TRBV27|many|TRBJ2-1
CASTPSLLAWGSYNEQFF
>TRBV6-2/TRBV6-3|-|TRBJ1-5
CASSSGGMPQHF
>TRBV30|many|TRBJ1-1
CAWTLGGATEAFF
>TRBV7-3|-|TRBJ2-2
CASSSRSNTGELFF
>TRBV18|-|TRBJ2-6
CASSSQVFSGANVLTF
>TRBV6-1|many|TRBJ1-1
CASSEFHLANTEAFF
>TRBV27|many|TRBJ2-3
CASTFSGTLTDTQYF
>TRBV24-1|-|TRBJ1-4
CATSSAGTGGSEKLFF
>TRBV3-1|few|TRBJ2-1
CASSRDPSSYNEQFF
>TRBV6-2/TRBV6-3|many|TRBJ2-3
CARTKDQITDTQYF
>TRBV6-1|many|TRBJ1-1
CASSLRTNTEAFF
>TRBV6-2/TRBV6-3|many|TRBJ1-5
CASRTGVTYSNQPQHF
>TRBV20-1|many|TRBJ2-7
CSARASGTYEQYF
>TRBV30|many|TRBJ1-1
CAWSGQTVNTEAFF
>TRBV18|-|TRBJ2-2
CASSPQGANTGELFF
>TRBV5-1|many|TRBJ2-1
CASSLGENNEQFF
>TRBV30|many|TRBJ2-7
CAWTDFEHEQYF
>TRBV19|few|TRBJ2-3
CASSILGAADTQYF
>TRBV3-1|many|TRBJ2-5
CASSQVVSFKETQYF
>TRBV7-9|-|TRBJ2-1
CASSLVPSGPHNNEQFF
>TRBV20-1|-|TRBJ2-5
CSASPGLAGVSTDSGTQYF
>TRBV20-1|many|TRBJ2-1
CSALGDYNEQFF
>TRBV12-3/TRBV12-4|many|TRBJ1-5
CASSPAGSGQPQHF
>TRBV27|-|TRBJ2-3
CASSLSIRTEQYF
>TRBV28|many|TRBJ2-7
CASSLWVYEQYF
>TRBV2|many|TRBJ2-7
CASSEALAGGSYEQYF
>TRBV13|-|TRBJ2-5
CASSLGPGLGQETQYF
>TRBV5-1|many|TRBJ2-7
CASSPTGSSYEQYF
>TRBV5-4|-|TRBJ2-4
CASSLGQGAGKNIQYF
>TRBV10-3|many|TRBJ2-3
CAISDPGSTDTQYF
>TRBV5-1|many|TRBJ2-7
CASRRGRGPYEQYF
>TRBV11-3|few|TRBJ2-1
CASSLQQTRYNEQFF
>TRBV5-5|-|TRBJ1-1
CASSFDRRNTEAFF
>TRBV18|many|TRBJ2-2
CASSPLIDTGELFF
>TRBV7-9|few|TRBJ2-1
CASSLPASHEQFF
>TRBV19|many|TRBJ1-5
CASSTGPNQPQHF
>TRBV19|few|TRBJ2-5
CASSPIWGQEVAKRETQYF
>TRBV4-2|many|TRBJ1-1
CASSQVGIFGWGTEAFF
>TRBV27|many|TRBJ2-7
CASSRGMMTYEQYF
>TRBV4-2|-|TRBJ2-5
CASSGTSGSGVETQYF
>TRBV19|-|TRBJ1-5
CASSKIPDSNQPQHF
>TRBV11-2|few|TRBJ2-2
CASSGGENTGELFF